These 2 T cell receptor beta chains originate from one sample sequenced in a study of Ad26.COV2.S vaccination and SARS-CoV-2 variants. Repertoires were generated with immunoSEQ multiplex PCR, while TCRdb's copy carries only in-frame clones and drops some. In the table there are hundreds of thousands of clones, 80% to 90% of which are singletons. Treatment in this sample: around 19 received Ad26.COV2.S at low or high dose, single or two shots; 5 received placebo; per-sample allocation not given. Collection of samples fell on day 63 after the first vaccine or placebo injection. The specimen comprised peripheral blood, sampled in a trial of Ad26.COV2.S vaccine versus placebo. These receptors came from a person aged 18-60 years who received the Ad26.COV2.S COVID-19 vaccine or a placebo.

The DNA of the CDR3 is TGTGCCAGCAGCCAAGACCCACTAGGGAACACCGGGGAGCTGTTTTTT. Protein sequence: CASSQDPLGNTGELFF. The rearrangement links TRBV4-2 to TRBJ2-2; possibly TRBD2 for D (5 bases). The CDR3 consists of 16 residues. Trimming shortened V by 0 bases and J by 1 base, and 9 bases separated the two germline ends. Germline values: CDR1 LGHNA, CDR2 YNFKEQ.

The V gene is TRBV7-8, the J gene TRBJ2-7, with D tentatively TRBD2 (5 bases). V lost 6 bases to trimming and J lost 2 bases, with 14 bases between them. The CDR3 totals 14 residues. Germline assignment: CDR1 SGHVS and CDR2 FQNEAQ. CDR3 amino acids: CASSRTQLTYEQYF. CDR3 DNA sequence: TGTGCCAGCAGTCGGACTCAACTTACCTACGAGCAGTACTTC. Using reference TRBV7-8 and TRBJ2-7 for the parts outside the CDR3, the full variable domain is GAGVSQSPRYKVAKRGQDVALRCDPISGHVSLFWYQQALGQGPEFLTYFQNEAQLDKSGLPSDRFFAERPEGSVSTLKIQRTQQEDSAVYLCASSRTQLTYEQYFGPGTRLTVT.